These 25 T cell receptor beta chains share one sample of origin, sequenced in a study of identical twins' blood T cells. TCRdb analysed the 5' RACE reads with MiXCR anew, one entry per CDR3 protein. The table includes about 370,000 distinct CDR3 sequences, approximately 30% detected once. The sequencing sample was made of PBMCs. Receptor source: a woman aged 18-55 years in good health.

This clonotype was found many times. The gene calls are TRBV3-1 and TRBJ1-1; no clear D. V lost 4 bases and J lost 7, with 22 bases in between. The CDR3 is 16 amino acids. CDR1 is LGHDT, CDR2 YNNKEL, per germline (reference sequence). CDR3 loop: CASSPYRPALGDEAFF. CDR3 bases: TGTGCCAGCAGCCCCTATCGACCGGCATTGGGAGATGAAGCTTTCTTT.

The genes are TRBV28 and TRBJ1-6, with D perhaps TRBD1 (6 bases). Germline lookup yields CDR1 MDHEN and CDR2 SYDVKM. Trimming shortened V by 6 bases and J by 6 bases, and 9 bases separated the two germline ends. This CDR3 contains 13 residues. CDR3 nucleotide sequence: TGTGCCAGCAGCAAACAGGGTAATTCACCCCTCCACTTT. Its protein is CASSKQGNSPLHF.

The chain is built from TRBV20-1 and TRBJ2-1; no clear D. The CDR3 has 15 amino acids. Germline V gene data show CDR1 as DFQATT and CDR2 as SNEGSKA (reference sequence). V lost 5 bases to trimming and J lost 8 bases, with 22 bases between them. The CDR3 loop reads CSAHPIRGFNDEQFF. Here the CDR3 DNA reads TGCAGTGCTCACCCTATCCGAGGATTCAACGATGAGCAGTTCTTC.

The rearrangement links TRBV20-1 to TRBJ2-3, with 7 bases lining up with TRBD2. Germline CDR1 and CDR2: DFQATT and SNEGSKA (reference sequence). This CDR3 is 14 amino acids long. Trimming at V came to 5 bases and at J to 1 base, leaving 6 bases not matched to a gene. CDR3 sequence: CSARGTTGTDTQYF. CDR3 nucleotide sequence: TGCAGTGCTCGCGGGACTACCGGCACAGATACGCAGTATTTT.

The rearrangement links TRBV10-3 to TRBJ2-5, with TRBD1 matching over 12 bases. V was pared by 4 bases and J by 0 bases, with 0 bases of the junction left unmatched. Looked up from germline, CDR1 is ENHRY and CDR2 is SYGVKD. CDR3 size: 15 residues. The CDR3 coding sequence is TGTGCCATCAGTGGGGACAGGGGGCACCAAGAGACCCAGTACTTC. Residues: CAISGDRGHQETQYF.

This clonotype was detected a few times. V gene TRBV5-1 combines with J gene TRBJ1-1; D might be TRBD1 (6 bases). CDR1 is SGHRS, CDR2 YFSETQ, per germline. The CDR3 loop spans 13 amino acids. V lost 7 bases and J 1 base, leaving 11 bases between the germline ends. Here the CDR3 DNA reads TGCGCCAGCCGAACGGGGGCGAACACTGAAGCTTTCTTT. Translating gives CASRTGANTEAFF.

This clonotype occurred a few times. This rearrangement joins TRBV20-1 to TRBJ2-1; 12 bases are shared with TRBD2. Per the germline V gene, CDR1 is DFQATT and CDR2 is SNEGSKA (reference sequence). V dropped 1 base and J dropped 3; count of bases not matched to a gene: 10. The CDR3 runs to 18 residues. In DNA form, the CDR3 reads TGCAGTGCTAGAGGCGGGCTAGCGGGGGGGTTTTACTACAATGAGCAGTTCTTC. Translated, it gives CSARGGLAGGFYYNEQFF.

This clonotype came up many times. The chain employs TRBV19 and TRBJ2-3; D perhaps matches TRBD1 (6 bases). V dropped 6 bases and J dropped 6 bases, with 10 bases sitting between them. CDR3 size: 12 residues. The germline gives CDR1 LNHDA, CDR2 SQIVND (reference sequence). The CDR3 sequence: CASSHRVDTQYF. CDR3 nucleotides: TGTGCCAGTAGCCACAGGGTGGATACGCAGTATTTT.

This clonotype was found a few times. The chain is built from TRBV18 and TRBJ1-1; D is possibly TRBD1 (5 bases). V was trimmed by 1 base and J by 3 bases, leaving 18 bases between them. CDR1 and CDR2 from the germline V gene are KGHSH and LQKENI. The CDR3 runs 17 residues. The CDR3 nucleotides are TGTGCCAGCTCACCACTGGGGCAGGGAAAGGCGGACACTGAAGCTTTCTTT. This sequence encodes CASSPLGQGKADTEAFF.

The chain recombines TRBV29-1 with TRBJ1-3; D is unresolved. V lost 7 bases, J lost 2 bases, and 9 bases lay in between. Germline lookup yields CDR1 SQVTM and CDR2 ANQGSEA. CDR3 length: 12 residues. In nucleotides, the CDR3 is TGCAGCGGGGTAGGCGCTGGAAACACCATATATTTT. It specifies CSGVGAGNTIYF. The variable domain in full, with the rest retrieved from reference TRBV29-1 and TRBJ1-3, is SAVISQKPSRDICQRGTSLTIQCQVDSQVTMMFWYRQQPGQSLTLIATANQGSEATYESGFVIDKFPISRPNLTFSTLTVSNMSPEDSSIYLCSGVGAGNTIYFGEGSWLTVV.

The chain carries TRBV10-3 and TRBJ1-1; perhaps TRBD1 as D (5 bases). Germline CDR1 is ENHRY and CDR2 is SYGVKD. This CDR3 contains 15 residues. Trimming took off 0 bases at V and 0 bases at J, with 8 bases between the two ends. CDR3 in amino acids: CAISESGAVNTEAFF. In DNA form, the CDR3 reads TGTGCCATCAGTGAGTCTGGGGCCGTGAACACTGAAGCTTTCTTT.

This chain joins TRBV20-1 and TRBJ2-3, with D unresolved. V lost 0 bases and J 1 base, leaving 8 bases between the germline ends. This CDR3 spans 14 amino acids. CDR1 is DFQATT and CDR2 is SNEGSKA in the germline V gene (reference sequence). The CDR3 here is CSARDLRGTDTQYF. Here the CDR3 DNA reads TGCAGTGCTAGAGATCTACGCGGCACAGATACGCAGTATTTT.

In the case of this clonotype: At one boundary the junction diverges from the germline segment, which might be a read error. The chain carries TRBV6-5 and TRBJ1-1; maybe TRBD1 (5 bases). CDR1 and CDR2 (germline): MNHEY, SVGAGI. The CDR3 sequence is 14 residues long. The CDR3 sequence: CANSSRALDTEAFF. CDR3 sequence (DNA): TGTGCCAACAGTTCCAGGGCTCTCGACACTGAAGCTTTCTTT.

With respect to this clonotype: Compared with germline, one end of the junction differs, possibly owing to a read error. The rearrangement uses TRBV5-1 and TRBJ1-1; D may be TRBD1 (6 bases). Germline V gives CDR1 SGHRS, CDR2 YFSETQ. CDR3 size: 13 residues. Here the CDR3 DNA reads TGCGCCAGCAGCTTCAGACGGGACACTGAAACTTTCTTT. Its protein product is CASSFRRDTETFF.

There are many counts of this clonotype. The chain employs TRBV6-1 and TRBJ2-7, with 9 bases lining up with TRBD1. The CDR3 runs to 15 residues. V lost 6 bases to trimming and J lost 3 bases; unmatched junction nucleotides: 9. From germline, CDR1 is MNHNS and CDR2 SASEGT. The CDR3 DNA follows: TGTGCCAGCAGGGGATTATGGACAGGGGACTACGAGCAGTACTTC. Amino acid sequence: CASRGLWTGDYEQYF.

A note on this clonotype: This may come from a read error, since a much larger clone is one base off. J is TRBJ2-1 and V is TRBV6-2 or TRBV6-3; D may match TRBD1 or TRBD2 (5 bases each). CDR3 length: 14 residues. Between the trimmed V and J ends, which lost 3 bases and 6 bases, there was a span of 12 bases. Germline V lookup: CDR1 MNHEY, CDR2 SVGEGT. CDR3: CASSYYGGSNEQFF. The CDR3 DNA sequence: TGTGCCAGCAGTTATTATGGGGGATCCAATGAGCAGTTCTTC.

This clonotype was recorded a few times. V and J are TRBV25-1 and TRBJ1-1; maybe TRBD1 (5 bases). Deletions cut 7 bases from V and 7 bases from J, with 19 bases between. Germline values: CDR1 MGHDK, CDR2 SYGVNS. CDR3 length equals 14 residues. CDR3 region: CASTATGMAREAFF. The DNA for the CDR3 is TGTGCCAGCACCGCAACAGGAATGGCCCGTGAAGCTTTCTTT.

This clonotype occurred a few times. The chain couples TRBV20-1 to TRBJ1-2, with D unresolved. The CDR3 spans 12 residues. Germline V gives CDR1 DFQATT, CDR2 SNEGSKA (reference sequence). Deletions cut 6 bases from V and 4 bases from J, with 12 bases between. The CDR3 coding sequence is TGCAGTGCCCTACACGTACCCTATGGCTACACCTTC. Translation gives CSALHVPYGYTF.

This clonotype occurred many times. This chain links TRBV3-1 with TRBJ1-1; TRBD1 matches 7 bases. The CDR3 extends over 13 amino acids. Germline assignment: CDR1 LGHDT and CDR2 YNNKEL (reference sequence). V lost 6 bases and J lost 5; bases outside the gene matches: 6. The CDR3 DNA follows: TGTGCCAGCAGTCTGACAGGGCTAACTGAAGCTTTCTTT. The encoded protein is CASSLTGLTEAFF.

This clonotype has a count of ten or more. The rearrangement uses TRBV5-4 and TRBJ2-3; TRBD1 is a possible D gene (6 bases). Germline CDR1 and CDR2: SGHNT and YYREEE (reference sequence). This CDR3 comprises 14 residues. Deletions cut 3 bases from V and 1 base from J, with 9 bases between. CDR3: CASSWDTRTDTQYF. In nucleotides, the CDR3 is TGTGCCAGCAGCTGGGACACCCGCACAGATACGCAGTATTTT.

This clonotype was picked up a small number of times. The chain carries TRBV12-3 or TRBV12-4 and TRBJ2-1; TRBD2 is a possible D gene (6 bases). The ends were cut back, 8 bases at V and 4 bases at J, with 9 bases in the middle. The CDR3 runs 12 residues. The CDR3 loop is CASHGGYNEQFF. Here the CDR3 DNA reads TGTGCCAGCCACGGGGGATACAATGAGCAGTTCTTC.

V usage is TRBV20-1 and J usage is TRBJ1-5, with a tentative D call TRBD1 (6 bases). V was cut by 7 bases and J by 2 bases, with 15 bases left in between. The CDR3 length is 14 residues. CDR1 is DFQATT and CDR2 is SNEGSKA in the germline V gene (reference sequence). The CDR3 region has the DNA TGCAGTGTTAGGTCTGCAGGGGGCAATCAGCCCCAGCATTTT. It is translated as CSVRSAGGNQPQHF.

Details on this clonotype: A much larger clone lies a single base off, so this may be a read error. The chain has TRBV9 and TRBJ2-7; D is ambiguous. Per the germline V gene, CDR1 is SGDLS and CDR2 is YYNGEE. The CDR3 extends over 13 amino acids. CDR3 sequence reads: CASNVGPGTEQYF. Written as DNA, the CDR3 is TGTGCCAGCAACGTAGGCCCGGGCACCGAGCAGTACTTC.

This chain joins TRBV20-1 and TRBJ1-3, with D possibly matching TRBD1 (6 bases). V shed 1 base and J shed 3 bases, with 10 bases lying between them. CDR3 length: 14 amino acids. Germline lookup yields CDR1 DFQATT and CDR2 SNEGSKA (reference sequence). For the CDR3, the DNA is TGCAGTGCTAGAGGGGCAGGGGTTGGAAACACCATATATTTT. It translates to CSARGAGVGNTIYF.

The rearrangement uses TRBV6-5 and TRBJ1-2; possibly TRBD1 for D (5 bases). V was cut by 7 bases and J by 4 bases, with 16 bases left in between. The CDR3 extends over 14 amino acids. Germline V lookup: CDR1 MNHEY, CDR2 SVGAGI. The CDR3, as DNA: TGTGCCAGCACCCCAACCGGGGGATCCTATGGCTACACCTTC. Its translation: CASTPTGGSYGYTF.